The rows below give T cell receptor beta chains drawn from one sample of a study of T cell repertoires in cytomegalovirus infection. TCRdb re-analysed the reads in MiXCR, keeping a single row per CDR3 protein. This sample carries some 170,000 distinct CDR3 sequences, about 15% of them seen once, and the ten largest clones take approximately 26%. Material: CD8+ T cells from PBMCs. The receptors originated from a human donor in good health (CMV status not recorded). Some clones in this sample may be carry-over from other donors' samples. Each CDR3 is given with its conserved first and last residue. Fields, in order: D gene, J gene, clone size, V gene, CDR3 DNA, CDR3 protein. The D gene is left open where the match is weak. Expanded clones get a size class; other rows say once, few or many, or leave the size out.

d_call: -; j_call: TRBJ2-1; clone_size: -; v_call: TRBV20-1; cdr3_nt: TGCAGTGCTAGAGATGATAGGGAGACCTATGAGCAGTTCTTC; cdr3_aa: CSARDDRETYEQFF
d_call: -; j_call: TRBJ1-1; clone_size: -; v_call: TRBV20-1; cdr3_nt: TGCAGTGCTAGAGAAAGGAACACTGAAGCTTTCTTT; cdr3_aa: CSARERNTEAFF
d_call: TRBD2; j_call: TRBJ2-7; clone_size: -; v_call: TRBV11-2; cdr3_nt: TGTGCCAGCAGCACTGGGGCGGGGGGCTTCTCCTACGAGCAGTACTTC; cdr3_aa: CASSTGAGGFSYEQYF
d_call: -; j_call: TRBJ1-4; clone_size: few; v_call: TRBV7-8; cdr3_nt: TGTGCCAGCAGCGGCGTAGGGGAAAAACTGTTTTTT; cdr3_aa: CASSGVGEKLFF
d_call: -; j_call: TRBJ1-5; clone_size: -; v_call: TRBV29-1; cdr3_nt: TGCAGCGTTGAGTTAGGTCAGGGTGGTCAGCCCCAGCATTTT; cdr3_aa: CSVELGQGGQPQHF
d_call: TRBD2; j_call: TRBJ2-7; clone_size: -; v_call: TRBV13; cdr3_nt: TGTGCCAGCAGCTTGACTAGCGGGGGGCGACCCCACGAGCAGTACTTC; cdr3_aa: CASSLTSGGRPHEQYF
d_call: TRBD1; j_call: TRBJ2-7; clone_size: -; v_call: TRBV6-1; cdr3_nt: TGTGCCAGCAGTGTTGAGGGGGCTTCTTCCTACGAGCAGTACTTC; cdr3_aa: CASSVEGASSYEQYF
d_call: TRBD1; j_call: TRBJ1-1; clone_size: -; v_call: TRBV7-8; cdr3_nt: TGTGCCAGCAGCCCATTGGAGGGGGCGAACACTGAAGCTTTCTTT; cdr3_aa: CASSPLEGANTEAFF
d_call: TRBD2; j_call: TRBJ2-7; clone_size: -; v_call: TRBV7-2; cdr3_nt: TGTGCCAGCAGCTTAGGGGGGGGAGGCTACGAGCAGTACTTC; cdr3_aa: CASSLGGGGYEQYF
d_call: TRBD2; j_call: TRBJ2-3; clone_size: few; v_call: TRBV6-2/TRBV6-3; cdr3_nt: TGTGCCAGCAGTCCCCCCTCACTAGCGGGGGAACGAGATACGCAGTATTTT; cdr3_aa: CASSPPSLAGERDTQYF
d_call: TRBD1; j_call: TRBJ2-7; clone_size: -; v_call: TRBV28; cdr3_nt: TGTGCCAGTAAAACAGGGGGCTACGAGCAGTACTTC; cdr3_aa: CASKTGGYEQYF
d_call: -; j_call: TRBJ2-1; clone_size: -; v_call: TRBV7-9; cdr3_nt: TGTGCCAGCAGCTCACCGACAGAATATGAGCAGTTCTTC; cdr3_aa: CASSSPTEYEQFF
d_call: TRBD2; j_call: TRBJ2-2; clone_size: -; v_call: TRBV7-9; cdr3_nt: TGTGCCAGCAGCTCTGGACTAGGAGGTTGGGAGCTGTTTTTT; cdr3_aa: CASSSGLGGWELFF
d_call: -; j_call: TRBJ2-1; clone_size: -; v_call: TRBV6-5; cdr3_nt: TGTGCCAGCAGTTATCAAGTTAGAGGGGGGCAGTTCTTC; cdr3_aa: CASSYQVRGGQFF
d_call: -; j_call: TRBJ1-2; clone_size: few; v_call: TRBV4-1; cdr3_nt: TGCGCCAGCAGCCAAGACGGAGACACGATCCTCTATGGCTACACCTTC; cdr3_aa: CASSQDGDTILYGYTF
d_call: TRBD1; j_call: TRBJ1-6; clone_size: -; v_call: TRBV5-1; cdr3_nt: TGCGCCAGCAGCCCCGACAGGGGAAGCTCCTATAATTCACCCCTCCACTTT; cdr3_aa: CASSPDRGSSYNSPLHF
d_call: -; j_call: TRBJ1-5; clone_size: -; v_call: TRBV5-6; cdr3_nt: TGTGCCAGCAGCTCCTACAATCAGCCCCAGCATTTT; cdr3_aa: CASSSYNQPQHF
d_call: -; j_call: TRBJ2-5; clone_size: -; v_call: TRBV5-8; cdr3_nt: TGTGCCAGCGGACTCACGGCAGAGGGTCAAGAGACCCAGTACTTC; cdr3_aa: CASGLTAEGQETQYF
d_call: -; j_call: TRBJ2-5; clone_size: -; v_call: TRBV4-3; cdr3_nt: TGCGCCAGCAGCCAAGATATTGATATAACGGAAGAGACCCAGTACTTC; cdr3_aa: CASSQDIDITEETQYF
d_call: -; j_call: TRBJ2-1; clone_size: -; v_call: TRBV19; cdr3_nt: TGTGCCAGTAGTATTTCCAGCCCAACCTTCAATGAGCAGTTCTTC; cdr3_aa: CASSISSPTFNEQFF
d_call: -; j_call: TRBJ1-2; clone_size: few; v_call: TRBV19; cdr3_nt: TGTGCCAGTAGTATTGAGGGGGGCGCGTCTGGCTACACCTTC; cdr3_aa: CASSIEGGASGYTF
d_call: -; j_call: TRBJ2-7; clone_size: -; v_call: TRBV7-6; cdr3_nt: TGTGCCAGCAGCTCCCCCGACGGCTACGAGCAGTACTTC; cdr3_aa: CASSSPDGYEQYF
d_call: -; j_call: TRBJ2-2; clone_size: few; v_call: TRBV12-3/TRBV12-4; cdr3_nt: TGTGCCAGCTACACCGGGGAGCTGTTTTTT; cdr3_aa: CASYTGELFF
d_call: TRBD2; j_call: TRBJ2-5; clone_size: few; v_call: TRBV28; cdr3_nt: TGTGCCAGCAGTCCGGGACTAGCGGGGTACCAAGAGACCCAGTACTTC; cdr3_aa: CASSPGLAGYQETQYF
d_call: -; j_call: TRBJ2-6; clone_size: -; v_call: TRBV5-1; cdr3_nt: TGCGCCAGCAGCTTGGGTTTGGAGGCCAACGTCCTGACTTTC; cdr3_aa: CASSLGLEANVLTF
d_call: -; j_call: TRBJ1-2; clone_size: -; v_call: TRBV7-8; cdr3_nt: TGTGCCAGCAGCTTAAGGGACACCCTAAACTATGGCTACACCTTC; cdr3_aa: CASSLRDTLNYGYTF
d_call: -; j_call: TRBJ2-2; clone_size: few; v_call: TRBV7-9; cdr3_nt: TGTGCCAGTTTTTCGGGGGCCCCGAACACCGGGGAGCTGTTTTTT; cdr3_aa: CASFSGAPNTGELFF
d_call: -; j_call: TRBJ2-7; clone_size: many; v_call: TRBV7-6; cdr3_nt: TGTGCCAGCAGCCCTGGGCCTTCCTACGAGCAGTACTTC; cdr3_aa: CASSPGPSYEQYF
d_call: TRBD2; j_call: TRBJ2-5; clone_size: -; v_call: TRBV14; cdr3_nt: TGTGCCAGCAGCCCGGCTAGCGGGGGACTCCAAGAGACCCAGTACTTC; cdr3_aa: CASSPASGGLQETQYF
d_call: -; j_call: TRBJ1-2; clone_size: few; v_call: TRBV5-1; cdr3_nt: TGCGCCAGCAGCTTGGGAGAGGGACCCTTTTATGGCTACACCTTC; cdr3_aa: CASSLGEGPFYGYTF
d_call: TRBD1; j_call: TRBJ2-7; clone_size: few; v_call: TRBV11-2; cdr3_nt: TGTGCCAGCAGAAAACCGGGACAGGGCTACGAGCAGTACTTC; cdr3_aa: CASRKPGQGYEQYF
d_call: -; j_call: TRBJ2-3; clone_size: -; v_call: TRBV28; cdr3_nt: TGTGCCAGCGGTGCTGGAGATACGCAGTATTTT; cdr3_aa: CASGAGDTQYF
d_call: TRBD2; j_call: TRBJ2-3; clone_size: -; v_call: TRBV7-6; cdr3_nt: TGTGCCAGCAGCTCCATAGCGGGGGCCACAGATACGCAGTATTTT; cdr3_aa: CASSSIAGATDTQYF
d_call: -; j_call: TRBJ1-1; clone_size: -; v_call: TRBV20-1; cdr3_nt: TGCAGTGCTAGCCCCCCGTCCACGGACACAATTGCTTTCTTT; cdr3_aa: CSASPPSTDTIAFF
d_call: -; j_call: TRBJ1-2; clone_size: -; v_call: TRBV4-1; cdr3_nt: TGCGCCAGCAGCGGGCCCAGGGTCAGGGATGGCTACACCTTC; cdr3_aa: CASSGPRVRDGYTF
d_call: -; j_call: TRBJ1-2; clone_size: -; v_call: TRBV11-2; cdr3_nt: TGTGCCAGCAGCTTAGGGGCGGGCTCCTATGGCTACACCTTC; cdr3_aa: CASSLGAGSYGYTF
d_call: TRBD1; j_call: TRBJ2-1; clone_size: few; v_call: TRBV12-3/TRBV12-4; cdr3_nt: TGTGCCAGCAGTCCCGGGACAGGGGTTTATGAGCAGTTCTTC; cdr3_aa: CASSPGTGVYEQFF
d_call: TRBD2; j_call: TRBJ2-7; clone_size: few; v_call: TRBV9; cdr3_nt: TGTGCCAGCAGCGTCGCAAGCGGGGGCTCCTACGAGCAGTACTTC; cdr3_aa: CASSVASGGSYEQYF
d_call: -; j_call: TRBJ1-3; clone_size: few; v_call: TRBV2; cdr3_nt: TGTGCCAGCAGTGAATTACCTTGGAACACCATATATTTT; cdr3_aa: CASSELPWNTIYF
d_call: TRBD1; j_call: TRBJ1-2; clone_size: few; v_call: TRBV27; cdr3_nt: TGTGCCAGCAGTTCCGGGACAGGGGGCTTTGGCTACACCTTC; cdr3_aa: CASSSGTGGFGYTF
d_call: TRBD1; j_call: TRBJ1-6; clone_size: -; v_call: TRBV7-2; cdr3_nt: TGTGCCAGCAGCGGGACAGCGATCTTAGACTATAATTCACCCCTCCACTTT; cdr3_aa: CASSGTAILDYNSPLHF
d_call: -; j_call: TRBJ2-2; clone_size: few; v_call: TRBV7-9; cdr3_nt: TGTGCCAGCAGTTCCCCAGTTTACGGGGAGCTGTTTTTT; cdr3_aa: CASSSPVYGELFF
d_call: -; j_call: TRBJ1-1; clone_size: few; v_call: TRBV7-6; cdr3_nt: TGTGCCAGCAGCTTAGCGAAGGGGTCGGTCGCTGAAGCTTTCTTT; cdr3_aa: CASSLAKGSVAEAFF
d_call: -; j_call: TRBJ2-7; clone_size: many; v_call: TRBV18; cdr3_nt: TGTGCCAGCTCACCGGCGGACCGCAGCTACGAGCAGTACTTC; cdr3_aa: CASSPADRSYEQYF
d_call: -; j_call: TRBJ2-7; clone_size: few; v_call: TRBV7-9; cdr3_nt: TGTGCCAGCAGCACCACAAGGGATTCGAGGGACGAGCAGTACTTC; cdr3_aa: CASSTTRDSRDEQYF
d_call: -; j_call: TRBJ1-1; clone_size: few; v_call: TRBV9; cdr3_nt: TGTGCCAGCAGCGCGTCGCCGGGAACTGAAGCTTTCTTT; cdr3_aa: CASSASPGTEAFF
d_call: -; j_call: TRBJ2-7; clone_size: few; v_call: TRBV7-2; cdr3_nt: TGTGCCAGCGCCCTGAGGACGAACCCCGCCTACGAGCAGTACTTC; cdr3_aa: CASALRTNPAYEQYF
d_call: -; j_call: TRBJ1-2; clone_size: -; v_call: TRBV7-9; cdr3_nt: TGTGCCGGCCGGGGTGAGGGTGCCTACACCTTC; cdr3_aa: CAGRGEGAYTF